These 25 T cell receptor beta chains originate from one sample sequenced in a study of graft-versus-host responses after intestinal transplantation. Produced via immunoSEQ multiplex PCR; TCRdb's table is partial and in-frame only. The table has roughly 60,000 clones, about 87% seen once; the top ten hold approximately 1.5%. Material: PBMCs, obtained 26 days after transplant. These TCRs come from a human patient who received an intestinal transplant, so some T cells may come from the graft donor.

The chain links TRBV15 to TRBJ2-7; TRBD1 might be the D (5 bases). Germline V gene data show CDR1 as LNHNV and CDR2 as YYDKDF (reference sequence). The V and J ends lost 5 bases and 3 bases respectively, with 11 bases between them. This CDR3 is 13 amino acids long. As DNA, the CDR3 is TGTGCCACCAGCCCAGACAGAGGCTACGAGCAGTACGTC. Its translation is CATSPDRGYEQYV.

This clone was detected only once. The chain is built from TRBV10-2 and TRBJ2-1; D is ambiguous. The CDR3 sequence is 13 residues long. Trimming took 1 base from V and 11 from J, leaving 12 bases between them. CDR1 and CDR2 from the germline V gene are WSHSY and SAAADI. CDR3 loop: CASSELIKHQQFF. CDR3 DNA: TGCGCCAGCAGTGAGTTAATAAAGCACCAGCAGTTCTTC.

The chain employs TRBV10-3 and TRBJ1-2, with D perhaps TRBD1 (6 bases). Germline CDR1 reads ENHRY; CDR2 reads SYGVKD. This CDR3 is 14 amino acids long. Trimming cost V 2 bases and J 1 base, with 8 bases left between them. The CDR3 loop is CAISEAGVNYGYTF. CDR3 nucleotides: TGTGCCATCAGTGAGGCAGGGGTTAACTATGGCTACACCTTC.

CDR3 nucleotides: TGTGCCAGCAGCTTAGTTCCGGGACAGGGCAATTCACCCCTCCACTTT. This sequence encodes CASSLVPGQGNSPLHF. The gene calls are TRBV7-9 and TRBJ1-6, with 9 nucleotides matching TRBD1. Germline assignment: CDR1 SEHNR and CDR2 FQNEAQ (reference sequence). The CDR3 totals 16 residues. Germline trimming cut 1 base from V and 7 bases from J; bases unmatched to any gene: 5.

CDR3: CASSLGMRPARSYNEQFF. DNA for the CDR3: TGTGCCAGCAGCTTAGGAATGCGCCCTGCCCGCTCCTACAATGAGCAGTTCTTC. The chain links TRBV7-8 to TRBJ2-1; D unclear. This CDR3 is built from 18 residues. Trimming took off 1 base at V and 0 bases at J, with 16 bases between the two ends. Germline V gene sequence: CDR1 SGHVS, CDR2 FQNEAQ.

CDR3 bases: TGCGCCAGCAGCTTCCCCGGGACAGGGCCCACTGAAGCTTTCTTT. As protein: CASSFPGTGPTEAFF. The genes are TRBV5-1 and TRBJ1-1; 9 nucleotides line up with TRBD1. The germline V gene encodes CDR1 SGHRS and CDR2 YFSETQ. With 2 bases clipped from V and 4 bases from J, the junction kept 6 bases outside the gene matches. The CDR3 has 15 amino acids.

This chain uses TRBV19 with TRBJ1-6; 7 bases line up with TRBD1. Trimming cost V 6 bases and J 10 bases; bases outside gene matches: 3. The CDR3 consists of 12 residues. Looked up from germline, CDR1 is LNHDA and CDR2 is SQIVND (reference sequence). In DNA form, the CDR3 reads TGTGCCAGTAGGACAGGGCGGTCACCCCTCCACTTT. Its translation is CASRTGRSPLHF.

V usage is TRBV5-1 and J usage is TRBJ2-3; 8 bases line up with TRBD2. V lost 4 bases to trimming and J lost 0 bases; unmatched junction nucleotides: 7. The CDR3 sequence is 16 residues long. CDR1 SGHRS and CDR2 YFSETQ come from the germline V gene. The CDR3 DNA follows: TGCGCCAGCAGCCAGTTAGCGGGGTTTAGCACAGATACGCAGTATTTT. Protein product: CASSQLAGFSTDTQYF.

In DNA, the CDR3 is TGTGCCAGCACTAATCCGGGACTAGCTATTAATGAGCAGTTCTTC. Protein product: CASTNPGLAINEQFF. The chain recombines TRBV2 with TRBJ2-1, with TRBD2 identical over 9 bases. Trimming cost V 7 bases and J 7 bases; bases outside gene matches: 11. Germline CDR1 and CDR2: SNHLY and FYNNEI. The CDR3 runs 15 residues.

J is TRBJ2-1 and V is TRBV11-3; possible D gene TRBD1, 5 bases. The CDR3 extends over 13 amino acids. The V gene lost 1 base and the J gene lost 4 bases, with 5 bases spanning the gap. Per the germline V gene, CDR1 is SGHNT and CDR2 is YENEEA. The CDR3, as DNA: TGTGCCAGCAGCTTAGGACAGTACAATGAGCAGTTCTTC. Translation gives CASSLGQYNEQFF.

The V call is TRBV2, the J call TRBJ1-4; D is possibly TRBD1 (5 bases). This CDR3 region has 16 residues. Germline CDR1 is SNHLY and CDR2 is FYNNEI. Trimming stripped 5 bases from V and 2 bases from J, with 15 bases between. The CDR3 here is CASSSQAGSTNEKLFF. CDR3 nucleotides: TGTGCCAGCAGTTCCCAAGCAGGGTCGACTAATGAAAAACTGTTTTTT. The full variable domain, in which reference TRBV2 and TRBJ1-4 provide the parts outside the CDR3, is EPEVTQTPSHQVTQMGQEVILRCVPISNHLYFYWYRQILGQKVEFLVSFYNNEISEKSEIFDDQFSVERPDGSNFTLKIRSTKLEDSAMYFCASSSQAGSTNEKLFFGSGTQLSVL.

The J gene is TRBJ2-7, the V gene TRBV10-2; 7 nucleotides match TRBD2. V lost 2 bases and J lost 0; bases outside the gene matches: 1. Germline V gene lookup returns CDR1 WSHSY and CDR2 SAAADI. This CDR3 spans 14 amino acids. The CDR3 DNA follows: TGCGCCAGCAGTGAGGGCGGGAGCTCCTACGAGCAGTACTTC. It codes for CASSEGGSSYEQYF.

This rearrangement joins TRBV9 to TRBJ2-3; 10 nucleotides align to TRBD1. Germline-derived CDR1 and CDR2 are SGDLS and YYNGEE. V shed 4 bases and J 4 bases; nucleotides not matched to a gene: 15. CDR3 length: 18 residues. The CDR3 is CASSSTGEGQGWSDTQYF. The CDR3 DNA follows: TGTGCCAGCAGCTCCACCGGTGAGGGACAGGGGTGGTCAGATACGCAGTATTTT. The whole variable domain, remainder taken from reference TRBV9 and TRBJ2-3, is DSGVTQTPKHLITATGQRVTLRCSPRSGDLSVYWYQQSLDQGLQFLIQYYNGEERAKGNILERFSAQQFPDLHSELNLSSLELGDSALYFCASSSTGEGQGWSDTQYFGPGTRLTVL.

The chain combines TRBV2 with TRBJ2-7; 7 bases line up with TRBD1. After removal of 4 bases from V and 3 bases from J, the junction contained 6 bases not matched to a gene. Germline lookup yields CDR1 SNHLY and CDR2 FYNNEI. This CDR3 has 14 amino acids. This CDR3 reads CASSGDSDNYEQYV. The CDR3 nucleotides are TGTGCCAGCAGTGGGGACAGTGACAACTACGAGCAGTACGTC.

The rearrangement joins TRBV11-3 to TRBJ2-1, with unresolved D. The CDR3 is 13 residues long. CDR1 SGHNT and CDR2 YENEEA come from the germline V gene. V lost 0 bases to trimming and J lost 6 bases, with 6 bases between them. The CDR3 loop is CASSLDGFNEQFF. CDR3 DNA: TGTGCCAGCAGCTTAGACGGTTTCAATGAGCAGTTCTTC.

The chain is built from TRBV28 and TRBJ2-3, with D tentatively TRBD2 (7 bases). Per germline, CDR1 MDHEN and CDR2 SYDVKM. This CDR3 is built from 15 residues. Trimming took 7 bases from V and 5 from J, leaving 19 bases between them. The chain's CDR3 is CASNVRGGAVDTQYF. CDR3 coding DNA: TGTGCCAGCAATGTACGTGGGGGGGCCGTAGATACGCAGTATTTT.

This clone appeared a few times. The V and J genes are TRBV4-1 and TRBJ1-2; D not resolved. CDR3 size: 14 residues. The V end was cut by 2 bases, the J end by 8 bases, with 15 bases between. CDR1 MGHRA and CDR2 YSYEKL come from the germline V gene. CDR3 region: CASSQRWAAEGYTF. The CDR3 DNA is TGCGCCAGCAGCCAAAGGTGGGCAGCTGAGGGCTACACCTTC.

This rearrangement joins TRBV27 to TRBJ2-7, with D possibly TRBD2 on 6 matching bases. V was cut by 0 bases and J by 4 bases, with 7 bases left in between. The CDR3 spans 13 residues. Germline CDR1 MNHEY, CDR2 SMNVEV (reference sequence). The CDR3 sequence is CASSLSEGYEQYV. Here the CDR3 DNA reads TGTGCCAGCAGTTTATCGGAGGGATACGAGCAGTACGTC.

This chain uses TRBV5-1 with TRBJ2-5; D gene ambiguous. The CDR3 consists of 15 residues. Germline CDR1 SGHRS, CDR2 YFSETQ. Trimming shortened V by 3 bases and J by 5 bases, and 17 bases separated the two germline ends. CDR3 bases: TGCGCCAGCAGCTCCGAGGCCCCCAACGCGGAGACCCAGTACTTC. As protein: CASSSEAPNAETQYF.

CDR3 residues: CASSATGYNEQFF. CDR3 sequence (DNA): TGTGCCAGCAGCGCGACAGGTTACAATGAGCAGTTCTTC. V is TRBV14 and J is TRBJ2-1, with a possible D match to TRBD1 (6 bases). CDR3 size: 13 residues. CDR1 is SGHDN, CDR2 FVKESK, per germline. V was pared by 5 bases and J by 4 bases, with 9 bases between.

The chain uses TRBV6-1 and TRBJ2-1, with a tentative D call TRBD2 (5 bases). Germline V gene lookup returns CDR1 MNHNS and CDR2 SASEGT. This CDR3 contains 14 residues. Trimming stripped 5 bases from V and 5 bases from J, with 13 bases between. CDR3 nucleotide sequence: TGTGCCAGCAGTCAAGTGACTAAACACAATGAGCAGTTCTTC. Its protein product is CASSQVTKHNEQFF.

This clone was observed a single time. The rearrangement joins TRBV6-5 to TRBJ1-2; D may be TRBD1 (5 bases). Trimming cost V 6 bases and J 6 bases, with 8 bases left between them. The CDR3 length is 11 residues. Germline assignment: CDR1 MNHEY and CDR2 SVGAGI. The CDR3 loop is CASSQGDGYTF. CDR3 nucleotides: TGTGCCAGCAGCCAGGGTGATGGCTACACCTTC.

This clone is a singleton in its sample. V is TRBV27 and J is TRBJ2-1; possibly TRBD2 for D (5 bases). Germline-derived CDR1 and CDR2 are MNHEY and SMNVEV (reference sequence). This CDR3 has 12 residues. V dropped 10 bases and J dropped 5 bases, with 12 bases sitting between them. The CDR3 DNA follows: TGTGCCACCAACACCGGGAACAATGAGCAGTTCTTC. Its protein is CATNTGNNEQFF.

The chain is built from TRBV28 and TRBJ2-3; the D gene is possibly TRBD2 (6 bases). CDR3 size: 11 residues. In germline, CDR1 is MDHEN, CDR2 SYDVKM. Trimming removed 8 bases from V and 4 bases from J, with 7 bases in between. CDR3 DNA: TGTGCCAGCGCGGGACCAGATACGCAGTATTTT. The encoded protein is CASAGPDTQYF.

The CDR3 is CSVETEGSYEQYV. In nucleotides, the CDR3 is TGCAGCGTTGAGACTGAGGGTTCCTACGAGCAGTACGTC. The rearrangement uses TRBV29-1 and TRBJ2-7; a possible D gene is TRBD2 (5 bases). Germline values: CDR1 SQVTM, CDR2 ANQGSEA. Trimming took off 3 bases at V and 1 base at J, with 10 bases between the two ends. The CDR3 is 13 residues long.